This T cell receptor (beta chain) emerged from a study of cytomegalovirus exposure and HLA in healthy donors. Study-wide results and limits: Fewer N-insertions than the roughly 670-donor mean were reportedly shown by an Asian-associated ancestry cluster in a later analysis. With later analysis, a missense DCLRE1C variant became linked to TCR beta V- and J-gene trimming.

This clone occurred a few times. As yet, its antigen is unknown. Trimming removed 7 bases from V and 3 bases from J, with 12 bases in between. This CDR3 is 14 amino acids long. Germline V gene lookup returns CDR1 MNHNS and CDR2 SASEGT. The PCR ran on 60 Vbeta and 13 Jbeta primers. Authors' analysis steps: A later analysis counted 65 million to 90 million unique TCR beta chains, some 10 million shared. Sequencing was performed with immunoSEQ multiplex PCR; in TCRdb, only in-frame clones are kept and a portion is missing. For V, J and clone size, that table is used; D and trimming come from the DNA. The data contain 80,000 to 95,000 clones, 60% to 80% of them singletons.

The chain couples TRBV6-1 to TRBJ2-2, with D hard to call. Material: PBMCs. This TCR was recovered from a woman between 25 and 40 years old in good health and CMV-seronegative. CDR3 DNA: TGTGCCAGCAATATCGGGTCCTACACCGGGGAGCTGTTTTTT. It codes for CASNIGSYTGELFF.